Below are 8 T cell receptor beta chains sequenced from a single sample in a study of blood T cell repertoires in COVID-19. Measured with immunoSEQ multiplex PCR; TCRdb has only the in-frame clones, and not every one. The table records 300,000 to 400,000 clones, around 90% of them present only once. The sequenced material came from peripheral blood. The receptors shown here come from a human donor in a cohort sampled during active COVID-19.

Here the CDR3 reads CSVLSGTHYEQYF. For the CDR3, the DNA is TGCAGCGTGCTTAGCGGGACTCACTACGAGCAGTACTTC. V is TRBV29-1 and J is TRBJ2-7; 8 bases map to TRBD2. V shed 6 bases and J 3 bases; nucleotides not matched to a gene: 7. Germline CDR1 is SQVTM and CDR2 is ANQGSEA. The CDR3 contains 13 residues.

V and J are TRBV27 and TRBJ1-1; D is uncertain. Per germline, CDR1 MNHEY and CDR2 SMNVEV (reference sequence). The V end lost 7 bases, the J end lost 6 bases, and 15 bases lay between the germline ends. This CDR3 spans 13 amino acids. CDR3 DNA sequence: TGTGCCAGCAAGTGGAAAGAGGTCTCTGAAGCTTTCTTT. Its protein is CASKWKEVSEAFF.

The V call is TRBV30, the J call TRBJ1-2, with D possibly matching TRBD1 (5 bases). The CDR3 is 13 residues long. The V gene lost 0 bases and the J gene lost 6 bases, with 11 bases spanning the gap. The germline V gene has CDR1 GTSNPN and CDR2 SVGIG (reference sequence). CDR3 protein: CAWSVLGGNGYTF. CDR3 DNA sequence: TGTGCCTGGAGTGTACTCGGGGGGAATGGCTACACCTTC.

This chain connects TRBV4-2 to TRBJ1-2; 10 bases match TRBD1. CDR3 length: 14 amino acids. V trimming: 4 bases; J trimming: 4 bases; junction bases outside the gene matches: 3. Looked up from germline, CDR1 is LGHNA and CDR2 is YNFKEQ. The CDR3 DNA follows: TGTGCCAGCAGCCCCCGACAGGGGGCCTATGGCTACACCTTC. Its protein is CASSPRQGAYGYTF.

The chain employs TRBV6-5 and TRBJ1-5; 7 bases map to TRBD1. The CDR3 extends over 15 amino acids. Germline CDR1 reads MNHEY; CDR2 reads SVGAGI. V trimming: 6 bases; J trimming: 2 bases; junction bases outside the gene matches: 7. CDR3 nucleotides: TGTGCCAGCAGATTAGACAGGGTAGGCAATCAGCCCCAGCATTTT. This gives the protein CASRLDRVGNQPQHF.

This clone was observed a few times. The chain recombines TRBV11-2 with TRBJ2-1, with D uncertain. The V gene lost 2 bases and the J gene lost 2 bases, with 4 bases spanning the gap. Germline CDR1 is SGHAT and CDR2 is FQNNGV. CDR3 size: 13 residues. The CDR3 sequence is CASSLSTYNEQFF. The DNA for the CDR3 is TGTGCCAGCAGCTTAAGCACCTACAATGAGCAGTTCTTC. The whole variable domain, filled in from reference TRBV11-2 and TRBJ2-1, reads EAGVAQSPRYKIIEKRQSVAFWCNPISGHATLYWYQQILGQGPKLLIQFQNNGVVDDSQLPKDRFSAERLKGVDSTLKIQPAKLEDSAVYLCASSLSTYNEQFFGPGTRLTVL.

The genes are TRBV5-1 and TRBJ1-4; no clear D gene. The V and J ends lost 2 bases and 5 bases respectively, with 10 bases between them. The CDR3 covers 14 residues. Per the germline V gene, CDR1 is SGHRS and CDR2 is YFSETQ. CDR3 coding DNA: TGCGCCAGCAGCTTTGGGGAGAGGAATGAAAAACTGTTTTTT. Translation: CASSFGERNEKLFF.

V and J are TRBV9 and TRBJ2-5; D not resolved. The CDR3 runs 15 residues. The germline gives CDR1 SGDLS, CDR2 YYNGEE. Trimming took 4 bases from V and 2 from J, leaving 15 bases between them. CDR3 protein: CASSPNLDIQETQYF. The CDR3, as DNA: TGTGCCAGCAGCCCCAACCTTGACATACAAGAGACCCAGTACTTC.